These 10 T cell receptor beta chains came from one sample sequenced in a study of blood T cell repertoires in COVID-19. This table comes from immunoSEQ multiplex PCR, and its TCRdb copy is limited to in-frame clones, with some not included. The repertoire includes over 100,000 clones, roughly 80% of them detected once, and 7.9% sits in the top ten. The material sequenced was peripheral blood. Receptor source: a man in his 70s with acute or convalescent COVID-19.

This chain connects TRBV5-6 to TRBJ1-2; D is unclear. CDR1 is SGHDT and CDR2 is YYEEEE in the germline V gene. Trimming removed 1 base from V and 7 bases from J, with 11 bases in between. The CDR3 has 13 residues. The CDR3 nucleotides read TGTGCCAGCAGCTTGTATGCGGGCGGTGGCTACACCTTC. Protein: CASSLYAGGGYTF.

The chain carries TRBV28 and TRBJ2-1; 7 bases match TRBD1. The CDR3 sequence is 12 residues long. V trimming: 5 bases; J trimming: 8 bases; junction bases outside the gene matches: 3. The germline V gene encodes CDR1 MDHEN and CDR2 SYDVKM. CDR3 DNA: TGTGCCAGCAGTACAGACAGGGATGAGCAGTTCTTC. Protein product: CASSTDRDEQFF.

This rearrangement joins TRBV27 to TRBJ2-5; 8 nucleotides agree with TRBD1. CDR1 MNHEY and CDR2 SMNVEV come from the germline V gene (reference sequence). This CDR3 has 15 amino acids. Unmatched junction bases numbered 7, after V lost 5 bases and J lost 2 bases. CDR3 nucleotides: TGTGCCAGCAGTACATCTGGGACAGGACAAGAGACCCAGTACTTC. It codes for CASSTSGTGQETQYF.

The CDR3 DNA reads as TGTGCCAGCAGCCCCCCAGGCGCGGGGGCACGGACCCTCCACTTT. This gives the protein CASSPPGAGARTLHF. This chain uses TRBV7-9 with TRBJ1-6; possible D gene TRBD1, 6 bases. V lost 5 bases and J lost 14, with 22 bases in between. The CDR3 sequence is 15 residues long. Per germline, CDR1 SEHNR and CDR2 FQNEAQ (reference sequence). Together with reference TRBV7-9 and TRBJ1-6, the CDR3 gives the full variable domain: DTGVSQNPRHKITKRGQNVTFRCDPISEHNRLYWYRQTLGQGPEFLTYFQNEAQLEKSRLLSDRFSAERPKGSFSTLEIQRTEQGDSAMYLCASSPPGAGARTLHFGNGTRLTVT.

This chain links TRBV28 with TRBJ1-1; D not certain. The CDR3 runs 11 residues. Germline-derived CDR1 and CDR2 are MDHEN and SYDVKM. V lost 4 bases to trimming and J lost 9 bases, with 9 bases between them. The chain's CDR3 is CASSWERKAFF. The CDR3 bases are TGTGCCAGCAGTTGGGAGAGAAAAGCTTTCTTT.

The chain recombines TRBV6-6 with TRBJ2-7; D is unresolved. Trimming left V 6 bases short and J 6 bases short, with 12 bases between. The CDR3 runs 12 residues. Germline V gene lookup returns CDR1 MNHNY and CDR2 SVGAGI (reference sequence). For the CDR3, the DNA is TGTGCCAGCAGCCCTAGTTCAAGCGAGCAGTACTTC. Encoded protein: CASSPSSSEQYF.

The DNA of the CDR3 is TGTGCCAGCACCCTATACGGACAGGGGGCAAATGAGCAGTTCTTC. The encoded protein is CASTLYGQGANEQFF. This chain connects TRBV2 to TRBJ2-1; 11 bases line up with TRBD1. The CDR3 has 15 residues. Germline V gene lookup returns CDR1 SNHLY and CDR2 FYNNEI. V was clipped by 7 bases and J by 7 bases; unmatched bases: 9.

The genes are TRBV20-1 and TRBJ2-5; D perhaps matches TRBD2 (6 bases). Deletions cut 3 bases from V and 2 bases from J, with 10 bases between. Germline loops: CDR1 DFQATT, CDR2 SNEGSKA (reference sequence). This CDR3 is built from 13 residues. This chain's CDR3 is CSASLGLQETQYF. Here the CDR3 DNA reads TGCAGTGCTAGTCTGGGACTTCAAGAGACCCAGTACTTC.

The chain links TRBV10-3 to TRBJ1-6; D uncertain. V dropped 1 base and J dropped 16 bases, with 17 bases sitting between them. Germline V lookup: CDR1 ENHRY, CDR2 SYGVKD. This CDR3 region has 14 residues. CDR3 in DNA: TGTGCCATCAGTGAGTTAAACGGAGGATTAGGGCTCCACTTT. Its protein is CAISELNGGLGLHF.

The CDR3 DNA reads as TGTGCCACCAGACCAGCCGGGACAGGGGCTCTCTACTACGAGCAGTACTTC. Its translation: CATRPAGTGALYYEQYF. This rearrangement joins TRBV15 to TRBJ2-7; TRBD1 matches 10 bases. The CDR3 length is 17 residues. After removal of 6 bases from V and 3 bases from J, the junction contained 14 bases not matched to a gene. The germline gives CDR1 LNHNV, CDR2 YYDKDF (reference sequence).